The rows below give T cell receptor beta chains drawn from one sample of a study of Ad26.COV2.S vaccination and SARS-CoV-2 variants. Produced via immunoSEQ multiplex PCR; TCRdb's table is partial and in-frame only. The table has just over 350,000 clones, roughly 85% seen once. This specimen was peripheral blood, taken in a trial of Ad26.COV2.S vaccine versus placebo. These receptors were obtained from a person between 18 and 59 years old who received the Ad26.COV2.S COVID-19 vaccine or a placebo. CDR3s include the opening cysteine and the closing phenylalanine or tryptophan. Each record gives: V gene, J gene, CDR3 protein.

TRBV20-1,TRBJ2-2,CSASGSPLRLITGELFF
TRBV30,TRBJ1-2,CAWSPNLGGQDVPF
TRBV4-3,TRBJ1-2,CASSQDLRQKYGYTF
TRBV5-4,TRBJ1-1,CASSLQGYAEAFF
TRBV5-6,TRBJ1-6,CASSLGSSYNSPLHF
TRBV10-2,TRBJ1-4,CASSGLSEKLFF
TRBV7-8,TRBJ2-7,CASSFWGYSSSYEQYF
TRBV24-1,TRBJ2-6,CATSDLQAPGANVLTF
TRBV7-9,TRBJ2-3,CASSSIAGDTDTQYF
TRBV30,TRBJ2-2,CAVTGELYTGELFF
TRBV7-8,TRBJ1-1,CASCNSRGTEAFF
TRBV4-1,TRBJ2-2,CASSQVVSGGVNTGELFF
TRBV4-3,TRBJ2-5,CASSQEDGSGTQYF
TRBV5-1,TRBJ1-6,CASSLGTGNNSPLHF
TRBV4-3,TRBJ2-7,CASSRGQGVHEQYF
TRBV7-2,TRBJ2-5,CASSLLGGGGQETQYF
TRBV28,TRBJ1-2,CASLAGRSYGYTF
TRBV2,TRBJ2-1,CASSVLGEQFF
TRBV9,TRBJ1-3,CASSAVRNTIYF
TRBV3-1/TRBV3-2,TRBJ2-1,CASSSGQGPRNEQFF
TRBV18,TRBJ1-1,CASSPSVERGIIRGTEAFF
TRBV5-1,TRBJ2-2,CASSLEWSGELFF
TRBV5-4,TRBJ2-7,CASSFQGVAYEQYF
TRBV18,TRBJ2-7,CASSPDGQAYEQYF
TRBV6-2/TRBV6-3,TRBJ1-2,CASSPHGQGDYGYTF
TRBV4-3,TRBJ2-3,CASSQVTSGSWTDTQYF